This T cell receptor (beta chain) was found in a study of T cells in Graves' hyperthyroidism and ophthalmopathy. Absence of ophthalmopathy progression within 18 months defined stable Graves' hyperthyroidism. The CDR3 is 16 residues long. Germline V gene data show CDR1 as SGHKS and CDR2 as YYEKEE (reference sequence). V lost 4 bases, J lost 2 bases, and 8 bases stayed unmatched. Study-level results: Median prediction lead before ophthalmopathy onset was about 6.5 months with the model.

Authors of the study amplified TCR beta CDR3 regions from RNA transcripts. When the TCR CDR3 underwent first-round RT-PCR, the HTBI primer set was used. TCRdb re-called the multiplex PCR reads through MiXCR, storing one row per CDR3 protein. The sample includes under 400,000 distinct CDR3 sequences, 21% of them seen just once. A remark on this clonotype: What it recognizes is unknown.

The chain has TRBV5-5 and TRBJ2-2; 7 positions match TRBD2. This clonotype originated in a woman aged 50 to 65 with Graves' hyperthyroidism. The sample comprised blood. This CDR3 reads CASSPGGGSNTGELFF. CDR3 in DNA: TGTGCCAGCAGCCCAGGCGGGGGTTCAAACACCGGGGAGCTGTTTTTT.